This TCR beta chain was captured in a study of shared clonotypes between healthy human individuals. Overall study findings and caveats: Among several donors, roughly 5.5% of naive CD4 clonotypes were found in common. The study's rarefaction showed incomplete sorted-subset sequencing despite large depth.

Naive CD8 cells lacked CD45RO and underwent positive selection for CCR7, leaving out terminally differentiated effector memory CD45RA+ cells. Notes on this clone: Its cognate antigen is unknown.

J gave up 0 bases and V 1 base, and 6 bases lay outside the gene matches. This CDR3 spans 17 amino acids. The germline V gene encodes CDR1 MNHEY and CDR2 SMNVEV (reference sequence). Method: immunoSEQ multiplex PCR; TCRdb's copy keeps in-frame clones and lacks some. The sample lists about 2.2 million clones, about 93% occurring once. The receptor was isolated from a man between 18 and 35 years old in good health. Some clones in this sample may be carry-over from other donors' samples. The gene calls are TRBV27 and TRBJ2-1; TRBD2 aligns across 7 bases. The sample was naive CD8+ T cells from PBMCs. The CDR3 nucleotides are TGTGCCAGCAGTTTATTTGCGGGAGACCCCTCCTACAATGAGCAGTTCTTC. This gives the protein CASSLFAGDPSYNEQFF.